One sample yielded the 3 T cell receptor beta chains listed below, sequenced in a study of graft-versus-host responses after intestinal transplantation. The assay was immunoSEQ multiplex PCR, and TCRdb's table has in-frame clones only and misses some. The sample yields some 45,000 clones, 91% seen once. This material consisted of PBMCs, taken 524 days after transplant. These receptors were collected from a human patient who received an intestinal transplant, so some T cells may come from the graft donor.

V is TRBV30 and J is TRBJ1-5; maybe TRBD1 (5 bases). Trimming removed 3 bases from V and 8 bases from J, with 20 bases in between. The V gene's germline CDR1 is GTSNPN and CDR2 SVGIG (reference sequence). The CDR3 runs 15 residues. For the CDR3, the DNA is TGTGCCTGGAGCGGAGGGGTAGGGGTTTCGGAGCCCCAGCATTTT. Its translation: CAWSGGVGVSEPQHF.

The chain employs TRBV5-4 and TRBJ2-1, with 8 bases matching TRBD2. Germline trimming cut 3 bases from V and 10 bases from J; bases unmatched to any gene: 9. The CDR3 spans 14 residues. Germline assignment: CDR1 SGHNT and CDR2 YYREEE (reference sequence). CDR3 in DNA: TGTGCCAGCAGCTCGGGGGCGGGAGGTGGGGAGCAGTTCTTC. Amino acids: CASSSGAGGGEQFF.

The rearrangement joins TRBV6-5 to TRBJ1-1; 8 nucleotides line up with TRBD1. The CDR3 contains 15 residues. V lost 5 bases and J lost 5; bases outside the gene matches: 10. The germline gives CDR1 MNHEY, CDR2 SVGAGI. The CDR3 sequence: CASSTGGGRKTEAFF. The CDR3 bases are TGTGCCAGCAGTACAGGGGGAGGAAGGAAAACTGAAGCTTTCTTT.